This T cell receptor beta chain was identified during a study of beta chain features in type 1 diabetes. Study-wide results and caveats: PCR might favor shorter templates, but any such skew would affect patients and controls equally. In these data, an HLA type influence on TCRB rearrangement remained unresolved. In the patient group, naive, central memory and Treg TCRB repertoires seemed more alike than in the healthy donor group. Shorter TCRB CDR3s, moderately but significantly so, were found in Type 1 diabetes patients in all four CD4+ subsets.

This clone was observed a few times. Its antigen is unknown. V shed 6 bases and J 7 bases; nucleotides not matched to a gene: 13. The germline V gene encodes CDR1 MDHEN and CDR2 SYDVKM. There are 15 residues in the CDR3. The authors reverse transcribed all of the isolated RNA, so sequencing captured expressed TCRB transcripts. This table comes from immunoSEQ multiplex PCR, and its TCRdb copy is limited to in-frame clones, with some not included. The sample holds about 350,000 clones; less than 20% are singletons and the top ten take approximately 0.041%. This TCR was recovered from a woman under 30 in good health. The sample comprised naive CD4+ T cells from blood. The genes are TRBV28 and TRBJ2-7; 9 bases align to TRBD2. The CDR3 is CASSVPGTSLREQYF. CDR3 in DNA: TGTGCCAGCAGCGTACCCGGGACTAGCCTACGGGAGCAGTACTTC.